A single sample gave rise to the 21 T cell receptor beta chains below, sequenced in a study of shared clonotypes between healthy human individuals. The method was immunoSEQ multiplex PCR; TCRdb's version includes in-frame clones alone and lacks a portion of them. The sample records hundreds of thousands of clones, 60% to 75% being singletons. Sequencing used memory CD4+ T cells sorted from blood. Documented subset: CD45RA-negative fraction. Receptors were obtained from a woman aged 25 to 39 in good health.

V is TRBV7-7 and J is TRBJ2-1; maybe TRBD2 (5 bases). The CDR3 has 14 residues. V was trimmed by 1 base and J by 8 bases, leaving 12 bases between them. Germline V lookup: CDR1 SSHAT, CDR2 FNYEAQ (reference sequence). The CDR3: CASSLGGSFDEQFF. The CDR3 nucleotides are TGTGCCAGCAGCTTAGGTGGGAGTTTCGATGAGCAGTTCTTC.

The chain uses TRBV9 and TRBJ2-4; the D is unclear. This CDR3 comprises 17 residues. V was shortened by 4 bases and J by 3 bases, with 20 bases between the two germline ends. Germline V gene sequence: CDR1 SGDLS, CDR2 YYNGEE. The CDR3 coding sequence is TGTGCCAGCAGCCCGGATCTGAGATGGTTGGACAAAAACATTCAGTACTTC. Translating gives CASSPDLRWLDKNIQYF.

In this sample, this clone turned up a few times. V gene TRBV28 combines with J gene TRBJ1-1; maybe TRBD1 (6 bases). Germline CDR1 is MDHEN and CDR2 is SYDVKM. The CDR3 runs 16 residues. V was cut by 2 bases and J by 5 bases, with 18 bases left in between. CDR3 residues: CASSLIFILQGTEAFF. For the CDR3, the DNA is TGTGCCAGCAGTTTAATATTTATCCTTCAGGGGACTGAAGCTTTCTTT.

J is TRBJ1-1 and V is TRBV5-1, with TRBD1 identical over 7 bases. Trimming at V came to 4 bases and at J to 0 bases, leaving 6 bases not matched to a gene. The CDR3 is 15 amino acids. Germline values: CDR1 SGHRS, CDR2 YFSETQ. The CDR3 nucleotides read TGCGCCAGCAGCCGATGGACAGGAGTGAACACTGAAGCTTTCTTT. This translates into CASSRWTGVNTEAFF.

The rearrangement uses TRBV5-1 and TRBJ2-2, with D maybe TRBD1 (6 bases). CDR1 is SGHRS, CDR2 YFSETQ, per germline. V shed 1 base and J shed 7 bases, with 11 bases lying between them. The CDR3 is 14 residues long. In nucleotides, the CDR3 is TGCGCCAGCAGCTTGCTGGGGGCTGGCGGGGAGCTGTTTTTT. Its translation is CASSLLGAGGELFF.

With regard to this clone: Other nucleotide sequences from this sample produce the same CDR3. The V and J genes are TRBV11-2 and TRBJ1-2, with D unresolved. The CDR3 consists of 13 residues. V was shortened by 0 bases and J by 5 bases, with 7 bases between the two germline ends. The germline V gene encodes CDR1 SGHAT and CDR2 FQNNGV. CDR3 amino acids: CASSLETGYGYTF. In nucleotides, the CDR3 is TGTGCCAGCAGCTTAGAGACGGGATATGGCTACACCTTC.

The chain couples TRBV11-2 to TRBJ2-7; tentatively, D is TRBD2 (5 bases). This CDR3 has 16 amino acids. Trimming left V 4 bases short and J 0 bases short, with 16 bases between. CDR1 SGHAT and CDR2 FQNNGV come from the germline V gene. The chain's CDR3 is CASSSLGLRSSYEQYF. The CDR3 DNA is TGTGCCAGCAGCTCCCTCGGACTTAGAAGCTCCTACGAGCAGTACTTC.

This chain links TRBV6-5 with TRBJ1-5; a weak D match, TRBD1 (5 bases). V dropped 2 bases and J dropped 7 bases, with 15 bases sitting between them. This CDR3 comprises 15 residues. Germline V lookup: CDR1 MNHEY, CDR2 SVGAGI. The CDR3 loop reads CASSYRGGTGQPQHF. CDR3 in DNA: TGTGCCAGCAGTTACCGTGGAGGGACCGGGCAGCCCCAGCATTTT.

The chain recombines TRBV30 with TRBJ1-5; possible D gene TRBD1, 5 bases. The CDR3 length is 17 residues. V was trimmed by 3 bases and J by 2 bases, leaving 20 bases between them. In germline, CDR1 is GTSNPN, CDR2 SVGIG (reference sequence). The CDR3 protein is CAWREGWGSGGNQPQHF. CDR3 DNA: TGTGCCTGGAGGGAAGGTTGGGGGTCGGGAGGCAATCAGCCCCAGCATTTT.

This clone was found many times. For the CDR3, the DNA is TGTGCCAGCAGTTTATCGGGACAGGTGTCCTACGAGCAGTACTTC. Translation: CASSLSGQVSYEQYF. The rearrangement uses TRBV27 and TRBJ2-7; 8 bases match TRBD1. Unmatched junction bases numbered 2, after V lost 0 bases and J lost 1 base. The CDR3 has 15 residues. Germline CDR1 and CDR2: MNHEY and SMNVEV (reference sequence).

The chain recombines TRBV5-1 with TRBJ2-5, with TRBD2 matching 13 bases. The trim removed 4 bases at V and 3 bases at J, leaving 6 bases unmatched. The length of the CDR3 is 16 residues. Germline V lookup: CDR1 SGHRS, CDR2 YFSETQ. CDR3 DNA sequence: TGCGCCAGCAGCACAACCGGGACTAGCGGGAAAGAGACCCAGTACTTC. Translation gives CASSTTGTSGKETQYF.

This clone showed up just a few times. The V gene is TRBV5-4, the J gene TRBJ2-7; no firm D call. The V gene lost 4 bases and the J gene lost 2 bases, with 13 bases spanning the gap. The length of the CDR3 is 14 residues. Germline V lookup: CDR1 SGHNT, CDR2 YYREEE (reference sequence). This CDR3 is CASSDARAPYEQYF. Written as DNA, the CDR3 is TGTGCCAGCAGCGACGCCCGGGCCCCCTACGAGCAGTACTTC.

This clone was found once. The chain joins TRBV5-1 to TRBJ2-1, with D perhaps TRBD1 (6 bases). The CDR3 extends over 15 amino acids. Germline V gene data show CDR1 as SGHRS and CDR2 as YFSETQ. V was cut by 3 bases and J by 2 bases, with 12 bases left in between. The CDR3 region is CASSSDRPAYNEQFF. DNA for the CDR3: TGCGCCAGCAGCTCAGACAGGCCCGCCTACAATGAGCAGTTCTTC.

The chain carries TRBV2 and TRBJ2-7; the match to TRBD1 covers 10 bases. The length of the CDR3 is 14 residues. Unmatched junction bases numbered 6, after V lost 7 bases and J lost 3 bases. The germline V gene encodes CDR1 SNHLY and CDR2 FYNNEI. The DNA of the CDR3 is TGTGCCAGCACGGCGGACAGGGGGGTCTACGAGCAGTACTTC. This encodes CASTADRGVYEQYF.

This clone showed up just a few times. CDR3 protein: CASSPPPGRANYNEQFF. As DNA, the CDR3 is TGTGCCAGCAGTCCCCCACCGGGACGCGCAAATTACAATGAGCAGTTCTTC. The V gene is TRBV27, the J gene TRBJ2-1; D tentatively fits TRBD1 or TRBD2 (5 bases each). This CDR3 contains 17 residues. The V end lost 5 bases, the J end lost 4 bases, and 21 bases lay between the germline ends. The germline V gene has CDR1 MNHEY and CDR2 SMNVEV (reference sequence).

This clone was observed a handful of times. The chain is built from TRBV30 and TRBJ2-1, with a tentative D call TRBD2 (6 bases). CDR3 length: 13 amino acids. V lost 6 bases and J lost 1, with 10 bases in between. Germline loops: CDR1 GTSNPN, CDR2 SVGIG (reference sequence). CDR3 bases: TGTGCCTGTTTAGGAGGGTCCTACAATGAGCAGTTCTTC. It is translated as CACLGGSYNEQFF.

This rearrangement joins TRBV18 to TRBJ1-4, with D possibly TRBD1 on 5 matching bases. This CDR3 spans 15 amino acids. V gave up 5 bases and J gave up 2 bases, with 12 bases separating them. From germline, CDR1 is KGHSH and CDR2 LQKENI. The DNA of the CDR3 is TGTGCCAGCTCATCGCAGGGCGAGACTAATGAAAAACTGTTTTTT. Translation: CASSSQGETNEKLFF.

V and J are TRBV19 and TRBJ1-2, with 7 bases matching TRBD1. This CDR3 comprises 14 residues. CDR1 is LNHDA, CDR2 SQIVND, per germline (reference sequence). The J segment lost 8 bases and the V segment lost 4 bases, leaving 10 bases of the junction unmatched. DNA of the CDR3: TGTGCCAGTAGTACCCAGGACAGGCTTCGGGGCTACACCTTC. It is translated as CASSTQDRLRGYTF.

The genes are TRBV5-1 and TRBJ1-2; D gene ambiguous. Germline assignment: CDR1 SGHRS and CDR2 YFSETQ. Deletions cut 4 bases from V and 6 bases from J, with 13 bases between. The CDR3 totals 13 residues. In DNA, the CDR3 is TGCGCCAGCAGCCCCCGCGCCCTCGATGGCTACACCTTC. It yields the protein CASSPRALDGYTF.

The chain is built from TRBV5-5 and TRBJ2-2; unclear D gene. V shed 5 bases and J shed 5 bases, with 7 bases lying between them. CDR1 is SGHKS, CDR2 YYEKEE, per germline (reference sequence). The CDR3 contains 12 residues. The CDR3 DNA reads TGTGCCAGCAGGAGGCTTACCGGGGAGCTGTTTTTT. Its translation is CASRRLTGELFF.

V and J are TRBV6-1 and TRBJ1-5; 9 bases line up with TRBD1. Trimming took 7 bases from V and 0 from J; bases not matched to a gene: 4. There are 15 residues in the CDR3. Germline lookup yields CDR1 MNHNS and CDR2 SASEGT. The CDR3 loop is CASTDRGYSNQPQHF. CDR3 nucleotides: TGTGCCAGCACGGACAGGGGTTATAGCAATCAGCCCCAGCATTTT.